These 20 T cell receptor beta chains share one sample of origin, sequenced in a study of T cells in localized non-small cell lung cancer (dated by TCRdb to the early 2020s). Libraries were built with the immunoSEQ multiplex PCR assay. TCRdb re-hosts the immuneACCESS table, in-frame sequences only. Its copies lack some clones; in the studies checked, an unresolved V gene accounts for under half of them, and the cause for the rest is not known. Counted in this sample were about 24,000 clones; approximately 91% of them appeared once. The ten top clones hold around 23% of the sample. The source material was peripheral blood, sampled before any cancer treatment. These receptors were collected from a man between 40 and 70 years old with stage I squamous cell lung carcinoma.

V is TRBV4-1 and J is TRBJ2-3, with D possibly being TRBD2 (6 bases). V was clipped by 5 bases and J by 1 base, with 13 bases between them. The germline CDR1 and CDR2 sequences are MGHRA and YSYEKL. This CDR3 region has 15 residues. Written as DNA, the CDR3 is TGCGCCAGCAGCTTAATAGCGGCTCGCACAGATACGCAGTATTTT. Translating gives CASSLIAARTDTQYF.

The chain is built from TRBV7-3 and TRBJ2-5; TRBD1 aligns across 7 bases. Germline values: CDR1 SGHTA, CDR2 FQGTGA. The CDR3 covers 13 residues. J gave up 7 bases and V 1 base, and 3 bases lay outside the gene matches. The CDR3 DNA reads as TGTGCCAGCAGCTTAAGACAGGGATGGACCCAGTACTTC. The encoded protein is CASSLRQGWTQYF.

This clone came up once. The rearrangement links TRBV19 to TRBJ2-7; weak D call: TRBD1 (6 bases). Germline V lookup: CDR1 LNHDA, CDR2 SQIVND (reference sequence). V was cut by 3 bases and J by 2 bases, with 14 bases left in between. This CDR3 is built from 15 residues. This CDR3 is CASSIGQSRPYEQYF. The CDR3 nucleotides read TGTGCCAGTAGTATCGGACAGAGTAGGCCCTACGAGCAGTACTTC.

This sequence joins TRBV4-3 and TRBJ2-1; 8 bases are a match to TRBD1. The germline gives CDR1 LGHNA, CDR2 YSLEER. V shed 5 bases and J 2 bases; nucleotides not matched to a gene: 5. CDR3 length: 15 residues. CDR3 region: CASSEQGATYNEQFF. The CDR3 nucleotides are TGCGCCAGCAGCGAGCAGGGGGCCACCTACAATGAGCAGTTCTTC.

V usage is TRBV25-1 and J usage is TRBJ1-2; possibly TRBD1 for D (5 bases). CDR1 MGHDK and CDR2 SYGVNS come from the germline V gene. V was clipped by 6 bases and J by 6 bases, with 17 bases between them. The CDR3 contains 14 residues. DNA of the CDR3: TGTGCCAGCAGCCAGAATGGGGCACCTGATGGCTACACCTTC. Its protein product is CASSQNGAPDGYTF.

The chain links TRBV27 to TRBJ2-7; D ambiguous. Germline CDR1 and CDR2: MNHEY and SMNVEV (reference sequence). The CDR3 consists of 13 residues. V was trimmed by 3 bases and J by 3 bases, leaving 9 bases between them. CDR3 nucleotide sequence: TGTGCCAGCAGTTTGGGCGAGGACTACGAGCAGTACTTC. This encodes CASSLGEDYEQYF.

This chain joins TRBV5-5 and TRBJ1-1; TRBD1 aligns across 7 bases. The germline V gene encodes CDR1 SGHKS and CDR2 YYEKEE (reference sequence). Germline trimming cut 1 base from V and 8 bases from J; bases unmatched to any gene: 11. The CDR3 runs to 15 residues. The CDR3, as DNA: TGTGCCAGCAGCTTGAGGGGGGTGTTGGACAGGGAAGCTTTCTTT. As protein: CASSLRGVLDREAFF.

The chain carries TRBV28 and TRBJ2-1; the D is unclear. The V end lost 5 bases, the J end lost 7 bases, and 9 bases lay between the germline ends. This CDR3 comprises 12 residues. Germline V CDR1 and CDR2: MDHEN, SYDVKM. The CDR3, as DNA: TGTGCCAGCAGTCTATACCTAAATGAGCAGTTCTTC. Amino acids: CASSLYLNEQFF.

The rearrangement joins TRBV18 to TRBJ2-7; D remains unclear. V lost 2 bases to trimming and J lost 5 bases, with 7 bases between them. The CDR3 spans 12 residues. The germline V gene has CDR1 KGHSH and CDR2 LQKENI. DNA for the CDR3: TGTGCCAGCTCACCAGTGGAGCACGAGCAGTACTTC. The encoded protein is CASSPVEHEQYF.

This chain uses TRBV2 with TRBJ1-6, with 8 bases lining up with TRBD1. V gave up 8 bases and J gave up 7 bases; unmatched junction bases: 4. Germline CDR1 SNHLY, CDR2 FYNNEI. The CDR3 is 13 residues long. The CDR3 sequence is CASGDRGNSPLHF. CDR3 nucleotide sequence: TGTGCCAGCGGAGACAGGGGAAATTCACCCCTCCACTTT. Complete variable domain (other parts from reference TRBV2 and TRBJ1-6): EPEVTQTPSHQVTQMGQEVILRCVPISNHLYFYWYRQILGQKVEFLVSFYNNEISEKSEIFDDQFSVERPDGSNFTLKIRSTKLEDSAMYFCASGDRGNSPLHFGNGTRLTVT.

This clone was counted a few times. This chain links TRBV10-2 with TRBJ1-5; D is perhaps TRBD1 (6 bases). Trimming took 2 bases from V and 9 from J, leaving 17 bases between them. The germline gives CDR1 WSHSY, CDR2 SAAADI. The CDR3 covers 15 residues. The CDR3 DNA follows: TGCGCCAGCAGTGAGCCCAACCCGGGGGGCTCGCCCCAGCATTTT. It yields the protein CASSEPNPGGSPQHF.

This clone appeared a few times. The DNA of the CDR3 is TGTGCCAGCAGTTACGACAGCCCTATGGATTCACCCCTCCACTTT. Translating gives CASSYDSPMDSPLHF. The rearrangement joins TRBV6-5 to TRBJ1-6; weak D call: TRBD1 (5 bases). CDR3 length: 15 residues. Germline CDR1 is MNHEY and CDR2 is SVGAGI. The V end lost 2 bases, the J end lost 8 bases, and 13 bases lay between the germline ends.

V and J are TRBV11-2 and TRBJ2-6, with D unclear. Trimming cost V 1 base and J 2 bases, with 6 bases left between them. The CDR3 extends over 15 amino acids. Germline V lookup: CDR1 SGHAT, CDR2 FQNNGV. CDR3: CASSLGWTGANVLTF. As DNA, the CDR3 is TGTGCCAGCAGCTTAGGATGGACTGGGGCCAACGTCCTGACTTTC.

V and J are TRBV27 and TRBJ1-4; possibly TRBD1 for D (5 bases). V was pared by 3 bases and J by 5 bases, with 7 bases between. The CDR3 loop spans 13 amino acids. Germline CDR1 MNHEY, CDR2 SMNVEV (reference sequence). The CDR3 nucleotides are TGTGCCAGCAGTTTTGGGGGAAATGAAAAACTGTTTTTT. Its protein product is CASSFGGNEKLFF.

The J gene is TRBJ2-7, the V gene TRBV7-9, with a tentative D call TRBD2 (7 bases). This CDR3 region has 14 residues. Germline V CDR1 and CDR2: SEHNR, FQNEAQ (reference sequence). V lost 3 bases and J 5 bases, leaving 14 bases between the germline ends. The CDR3: CASSFRGAVDEQYF. The CDR3 DNA reads TGTGCCAGCAGCTTTCGGGGGGCAGTTGACGAGCAGTACTTC.

The V call is TRBV18, the J call TRBJ1-4, with D tentatively TRBD1 (5 bases). The V gene lost 1 base and the J gene lost 7 bases, with 10 bases spanning the gap. Germline lookup yields CDR1 KGHSH and CDR2 LQKENI. The CDR3 covers 14 residues. The CDR3 reads CASSPQGRGEKLFF. The CDR3 DNA sequence: TGTGCCAGCTCACCACAGGGGCGGGGTGAAAAACTGTTTTTT.

The chain combines TRBV14 with TRBJ1-2, with no clear D. The CDR3 spans 15 residues. In germline, CDR1 is SGHDN, CDR2 FVKESK. V gave up 0 bases and J gave up 8 bases, with 16 bases separating them. CDR3 nucleotides: TGTGCCAGCAGCCAAGATTGGGCGGGCGGACCGGGCTACACCTTC. Translated, it gives CASSQDWAGGPGYTF.

The V gene is TRBV25-1, the J gene TRBJ2-1, with TRBD2 identical over 8 bases. Germline-derived CDR1 and CDR2 are MGHDK and SYGVNS. Losses at the gene ends were 1 base for V and 10 bases for J; bases not matched to a gene: 9. The CDR3 spans 15 residues. CDR3 sequence reads: CASSEWSSGDREQFF. The CDR3 DNA reads TGTGCCAGCAGTGAATGGAGTAGCGGGGACCGGGAGCAGTTCTTC.

V gene TRBV11-2 combines with J gene TRBJ2-5, with D unresolved. Trimming removed 3 bases from V and 2 bases from J, with 4 bases in between. The germline CDR1 and CDR2 sequences are SGHAT and FQNNGV. This CDR3 contains 12 residues. This CDR3 is CASSFSQETQYF. The CDR3 DNA sequence: TGTGCCAGCAGCTTCAGTCAAGAGACCCAGTACTTC.

This chain joins TRBV13 and TRBJ1-2; the D is unclear. This CDR3 is built from 14 residues. The V end was cut by 2 bases, the J end by 1 base, with 8 bases between. In germline, CDR1 is PRHDT, CDR2 FYEKMQ (reference sequence). The CDR3: CASSLFGFNYGYTF. CDR3 sequence (DNA): TGTGCCAGCAGCTTATTCGGGTTTAACTATGGCTACACCTTC.